This T cell receptor (beta chain) was sequenced in a study of T cell responses to AZD1222 COVID-19 vaccine. Of note for this clone: Antigen specificity is unknown.

Whole-study findings and limits: Seropositivity was recorded at baseline in only 6 or 7 AZD1222 recipients. There were mostly white British donors and more females than males, and clonal diversity was possibly underestimated. The study reported that nearly half of spike-specific TCRs target unmutated variant regions.

V lost 0 bases and J 4 bases, leaving 10 bases between the germline ends. Per the germline V gene, CDR1 is LGHDT and CDR2 is YNNKEL (reference sequence). This CDR3 contains 15 residues. The table came from immunoSEQ multiplex PCR; TCRdb's copy has only in-frame clones and leaves some out. The sample lists about 100,000 clones; 80% to 90% were seen once. Sequences were derived from peripheral blood, sampled on day 0 of MenACWY control vaccination. This receptor was taken from an adult in good health. The chain joins TRBV3-1 (or the pseudogene TRBV3-2) to TRBJ2-1, with D tentatively TRBD1 or TRBD2 (5 bases each). The CDR3 spells CASSQDLGEYNEQFF. In DNA, the CDR3 is TGTGCCAGCAGCCAAGATTTGGGGGAGTACAATGAGCAGTTCTTC.